These T cell receptor beta chains were read from a single sample in a study of blood T cell repertoires in COVID-19. Some clones are missing from TCRdb's copy, which holds only in-frame ones; the method was immunoSEQ multiplex PCR. The table lists about 230,000 clones, approximately 88% of them singletons. Sequencing input: peripheral blood. All receptors come from a man aged 35 to 55 with acute or convalescent COVID-19. Both conserved end residues are part of each CDR3. A D gene is named only where the DNA matches it firmly. Rows may omit the clone size; those that give it use once, few, many or a size class.

d_gene	v_gene	abundance	j_gene	CDR3nt	CDR3aa
-	TRBV5-4	once	TRBJ2-3	TGTGCCAGCAGTTCCGACTCTAGGCTTTACACAGATACGCAGTATTTT	CASSSDSRLYTDTQYF
-	TRBV5-1	-	TRBJ1-6	TGCGCCAGCAGCCCTGGCACAGGGACGAATTCACCCCTCCACTTT	CASSPGTGTNSPLHF
TRBD2	TRBV5-8	-	TRBJ2-3	TGTGCCAGCAGCCTAGGGACTAGCGGGAGCTACACAGATACGCAGTATTTT	CASSLGTSGSYTDTQYF
-	TRBV19	-	TRBJ2-1	TGTGCCAGTAGTACCCCCGGGGGTCAGGACAATGAGCAGTTCTTC	CASSTPGGQDNEQFF
-	TRBV7-2	-	TRBJ2-1	TGTGCCAGCAGCTTAATAGACAGACGTAATGAGCAGTTCTTC	CASSLIDRRNEQFF
TRBD2	TRBV19	-	TRBJ2-1	TGTGCCAGCCGGTTGGGACTAGCGGCCTACAATGAGCAGTTCTTC	CASRLGLAAYNEQFF
TRBD2	TRBV6-4	-	TRBJ2-2	TGTGCCAGCAGAGGACTAGCGGGAGATATAACCGGGGAGCTGTTTTTT	CASRGLAGDITGELFF
TRBD1	TRBV7-9	-	TRBJ1-1	TGTGCCAGCAGCCTCAACACAGGGGACACTGAAGCTTTCTTT	CASSLNTGDTEAFF
-	TRBV12-3/TRBV12-4	-	TRBJ2-7	TGTGCCAGCAGTTTCGACAGCTACGAGCAGTACTTC	CASSFDSYEQYF
-	TRBV4-1	-	TRBJ2-3	TGCGCCAGCAGCCGAGGGGGGGCGGGAGATACGCAGTATTTT	CASSRGGAGDTQYF